These T cell receptor beta chains were read from a single sample in a study of cytomegalovirus exposure and HLA in healthy donors. Sequencing was performed with immunoSEQ multiplex PCR; in TCRdb, only in-frame clones are kept and a portion is missing. There are about 140,000 clones in the sample; roughly 81% occur only once, and more than 1.4% lies in the top ten. Sequencing was carried out using PBMCs. The source is a woman in her 30s in good health and CMV-seronegative. Both conserved end residues are part of each CDR3. The order of the fields is V gene, clone size, D gene, J gene, CDR3 DNA, CDR3 protein. The D gene is left open where the match is weak. Rows may omit the clone size; those that give it use once, few, many or a size class.

>TRBV6-7|NA|NA|TRBJ2-3
TGTGCCAGCAGTTATTTCCACGGGTGGGAGGGAGGGGGGACAGATACGCAGTATTTT
CASSYFHGWEGGGTDTQYF
>TRBV18|few|NA|TRBJ1-5
TGTGCCAGCTCACCAGGGCTCAATCAGCCCCAGCATTTT
CASSPGLNQPQHF
>TRBV18|NA|TRBD1|TRBJ1-2
TGTGCCAGCTCACCGGGGGACAGAAACTATGGCTACACCTTC
CASSPGDRNYGYTF
>TRBV2|NA|NA|TRBJ2-2
TGTGCCAGCAGGGAGACAGGTCAGACCGGGGAGCTGTTTTTT
CASRETGQTGELFF
>TRBV15|few|TRBD2|TRBJ2-2
TGTGCCACCAGCCCCCGGGGGGTGAATACCGGGGAGCTGTTTTTT
CATSPRGVNTGELFF
>TRBV5-1|NA|TRBD2|TRBJ2-2
TGCGCCAGCAGCTTGGGACTAGCGGGGACGACCGGGGAGCTGTTTTTT
CASSLGLAGTTGELFF
>TRBV19|NA|TRBD2|TRBJ2-1
TGTGCCAGTAGTATCGAACTAGCGGGGTTATCGGGTGAGCAGTTCTTC
CASSIELAGLSGEQFF
>TRBV7-6|NA|TRBD1|TRBJ1-2
TGTGCCAGCAGCTTAGCCGAGACAGGGGGATATGGCTACACCTTC
CASSLAETGGYGYTF
>TRBV7-2|NA|NA|TRBJ2-2
TGTGCCAGCAGCTTCCAGCGGCCGAAAAACACCGGGGAGCTGTTTTTT
CASSFQRPKNTGELFF
>TRBV28|NA|TRBD1|TRBJ1-5
TGTGCCAGCATCGGACAGGGGTCTCAGCCCCAGCATTTT
CASIGQGSQPQHF
>TRBV9|few|NA|TRBJ2-5
TGTGCCAGCAGCGCAGGATCCATTCAGAATACCCAGTACTTC
CASSAGSIQNTQYF
>TRBV5-1|NA|NA|TRBJ1-6
TGCGCCAGCAGCTTGGGACCTCAGTCTGCCGCGGGGGCACCCCTCCACTTT
CASSLGPQSAAGAPLHF
>TRBV30|NA|NA|TRBJ1-3
TGTGCCTGGAATACAGGGCTAGGAAACACCATATATTTT
CAWNTGLGNTIYF
>TRBV30|NA|NA|TRBJ1-1
TGTGCCTGGGGCCGATTAAACACTGAAGCTTTCTTT
CAWGRLNTEAFF
>TRBV6-5|many|NA|TRBJ1-6
TGTGCCAGCAGTTCCAGGGTTTCACCCCTCCACTTT
CASSSRVSPLHF
>TRBV18|NA|NA|TRBJ1-5
TGTGCCAGCTCATCGGGGGGGAGGTCGGATCAGCCCCAGCATTTT
CASSSGGRSDQPQHF
>TRBV5-4|NA|TRBD2|TRBJ2-3
TGTGCCAGCAGCGGGACTAGCAGCGGGGATACGCAGTATTTT
CASSGTSSGDTQYF